The present entry profiles one T cell receptor (beta chain) with its context. The data were obtained in a study of cytomegalovirus exposure and HLA in healthy donors. V gave up 7 bases and J gave up 3 bases, with 15 bases separating them. CDR3 length equals 15 residues. The germline gives CDR1 MRHNA, CDR2 SNTAGT. Amplification used 60 Vbeta primers and 13 Jbeta primers. Profiled with immunoSEQ multiplex PCR; TCRdb holds only in-frame clones, not every one. The data hold roughly 150,000 clones, with around two thirds observed a single time. Sequenced: PBMCs. The TCR comes from a man between 25 and 39 years old in good health and CMV-seropositive. The chain uses TRBV6-4 and TRBJ2-2; a weak D match, TRBD2 (5 bases). CDR3 sequence reads: CASTKLAGDTGELFF. CDR3 DNA: TGTGCCAGCACCAAACTCGCCGGGGACACCGGGGAGCTGTTTTTT.